This T cell receptor beta chain derives from a study of shared clonotypes between healthy human individuals. The CDR3 covers 15 residues. Looked up from germline, CDR1 is MDHEN and CDR2 is SYDVKM. V lost 8 bases, J lost 1 base, and 15 bases lay in between. Data came from immunoSEQ multiplex PCR; TCRdb stores just in-frame clones and leaves some out. Altogether around 700,000 clones are present, around 78% being singletons, with the ten largest covering around 1.8%. The TCR was taken from a young woman in good health. The sequencing sample was made of memory CD4+ T cells sorted from blood. Subset in this sample: CD45RA-negative fraction. The genes are TRBV28 and TRBJ1-5; possibly TRBD1 for D (6 bases). The CDR3 bases are TGTGCCAGCGGGGCGGGGACAACGAGCAATCAGCCCCAGCATTTT. Translation: CASGAGTTSNQPQHF.